This note documents a single TCR beta chain sequence. Which antigen it targets is not known. No much larger clone exists at a distance of one base, and base qualities are not known. The data belong to a study of blood T cell repertoires in COVID-19 (dated by TCRdb to between 2020 and 2021). At the level of the whole study: Samples covering the acute and convalescent phases of COVID-19 were provided by collaborators in the United States, Italy and Spain. The dataset comprised deeply sampled blood TCRbeta repertoires from subjects exposed to, actively infected with, or recovered from COVID-19. The prospective study material was composed of cDNA or gDNA derived from T cells, B-cell-depleted T cells, or PBMCs. Samples were obtained from the ongoing ImmuneRACE study (first 160 participants) and from 950 to 1,500 subjects provided by 6 global collaborators. A freely available public database, intended as a resource for researchers studying the immune response to SARS-CoV-2, is where the repertoires were released. Sample metadata almost always included a de-identified subject ID, COVID-19 status, age in years and sex. HLA class I and class II types, where available, came from metadata supplied by the sample provider rather than from assay-based typing. On the study overall, not on this receptor specifically: The amount of clinical and demographic metadata varied by source and participant and was provided uncurated.

TCRbeta CDR3 regions were amplified from genomic DNA by means of the immunoSEQ Assay, a bias-controlled multiplex PCR. The study's own analysis went as follows. Nucleated cell counts per sample were estimated from amplification of reference gene primers within the assay. Sequence reads were collapsed and filtered to measure the absolute abundance of every unique TCRbeta CDR3 rearrangement. For each sample, productive Simpson clonality was calculated by taking the square root of Simpson's diversity index across productive rearrangements. TCRdb's version of the immuneACCESS table is confined to in-frame rearrangements and falls short of the full clone set. An unresolved V gene accounts for under half of the shortfall where checked; the remainder is of unknown origin. V and J calls and clone size are copied from that table; D and trimming were computed from the DNA. The sample data list roughly 260,000 clones, and roughly 85% of these were observed just once. In total, the top ten clones hold under 2.5% of the sample.

V trim: 4 bases; J trim: 7 bases; unmatched bases: 5. The CDR3 covers 15 residues, taking in both the cysteine and the phenylalanine. The only DNA kept is the CDR3, 45 bases in frame from the first base. CDR1 and CDR2 were assigned from the germline V gene as SGHRS and YFSETQ. Enrolling through a virtual design, the prospective study's participants ranged in age from roughly 18 to 89 years and lived across roughly 24 United States geographic areas. To assign participants to cohorts, the prospective study relied on clinical history that participants themselves reported in a screening survey and a study questionnaire. For ImmuneRACE Cohort 3, a participant was defined as recovered based on two consecutive negative NP/OP PCR tests, clearance by a healthcare professional, or resolution of symptoms. In the prospective study, whole blood, serum and a nasopharyngeal or oropharyngeal swab were collected from each participant by mobile phlebotomists. Over a 2-month period, participants in the prospective study had the option of providing additional blood draws and questionnaires. Before DNA extraction, blood samples from the prospective study were shipped at room temperature or frozen.

The receptor comes from a woman aged 45-65 years who had recovered from COVID-19. The sample comprised PBMCs or T cells enriched from blood (not recorded which). The chain was built from TRBV5-1 and TRBJ2-2, with 12 bases matching TRBD1. The bases read TGCGCCAGCAGCAACCGGGACAGGGGGCACGGGGAGCTGTTTTTT. Its amino acids are CASSNRDRGHGELFF.